Listed below are T cell receptor beta chains from one sample, sequenced in a study of T cell responses to AZD1222 COVID-19 vaccine. Sequencing was performed with immunoSEQ multiplex PCR; in TCRdb, only in-frame clones are kept and a portion is missing. This sample has 180,000 or so clones; under 95% occur once, and the top ten carry 1% to 1.5%. Material: peripheral blood, obtained 28 days after the second AZD1222 dose. All receptors derive from an adult who received the AZD1222 COVID-19 vaccine. Each CDR3 is given with its conserved first and last residue. The D gene is left open where the match is weak. Not every row has a clone size; where given, it reads once, few, many or a size class.

D	J	size	V	length	DNA	CDR3
-	TRBJ2-1	-	TRBV19	15	TGTGCCAGTAAGACGAGGGGTTTAGCCTACAATGAGCAGTTCTTC	CASKTRGLAYNEQFF
-	TRBJ2-3	-	TRBV5-4	13	TGTGCCAGCAGCCTAGGGGACACAGATACGCAGTATTTT	CASSLGDTDTQYF
TRBD2	TRBJ2-7	-	TRBV28	14	TGTGCCAGCACCGCGTTAGCGGGGACCTACGAGCAGTACTTC	CASTALAGTYEQYF
-	TRBJ2-5	few	TRBV14	17	TGTGCCAGCAGCCAAGATGCCCCCTTGAAGGGCCAAGAGACCCAGTACTTC	CASSQDAPLKGQETQYF
-	TRBJ1-1	-	TRBV19	13	TGTGCCAGTACCCCCGGGTTGTACACTGAAGCTTTCTTT	CASTPGLYTEAFF
-	TRBJ1-1	-	TRBV18	15	TGTGCCAGCTCACCTCGTGCAGGGAGTAGGACTGAAGCTTTCTTT	CASSPRAGSRTEAFF
-	TRBJ1-2	once	TRBV30	11	TGTGCCTGGAGTGTATCGGGGGGGAACACCTTC	CAWSVSGGNTF
-	TRBJ2-1	-	TRBV28	12	TGTGCCAGCACCCCATCCTACAATGAGCAGTTCTTC	CASTPSYNEQFF
-	TRBJ1-2	-	TRBV27	13	TGTGCCAGCAGTCTACAGGGACTTCATGGCTACACCTTC	CASSLQGLHGYTF
TRBD2	TRBJ2-7	-	TRBV28	14	TGTGCCAGTGTTGGACTAGCGGGACCCTACGAGCAGTACTTC	CASVGLAGPYEQYF
-	TRBJ1-2	-	TRBV3-1/TRBV3-2	18	TGTGCCAGCAGCCTGGCCGTGACAGGAACGTCACTGGACTATGGCTACACCTTC	CASSLAVTGTSLDYGYTF
-	TRBJ2-7	-	TRBV6-4	11	TGTGCCAGCAGGAGGTTCCACGAGCAGTACTTC	CASRRFHEQYF
-	TRBJ2-7	-	TRBV11-2	13	TGTGCCAGCAGCTTGGGGGAAAGGTACGAGCAGTACTTC	CASSLGERYEQYF
TRBD1	TRBJ1-4	-	TRBV4-3	18	TGCGCCAGCAGCCAAGTTTGGACAGGGGGGGCAACTAATGAAAAACTGTTTTTT	CASSQVWTGGATNEKLFF